A selection of T cell receptor beta chains follows, all from one sample in a study of spatial heterogeneity in lung cancer. TCRdb itself ran the 5' RACE reads through MiXCR, one entry per CDR3 protein. Altogether about 92,000 distinct CDR3 sequences are present, about an eighth being singletons, with the ten largest covering 35% to 45%. This material consisted of PBMCs, taken at surgery. The receptors come from a male donor with early-stage non-small cell lung cancer. Each CDR3 is given with its conserved first and last residue. A D gene is named only where the DNA matches it firmly. Expanded clones are given a class, and other clones once, few, many or no size at all.

>17|NA|NA|TRBJ2-6|TRBV11-2
TGTGCCAGCAGCTTAGAATATGCGGGGCCCCTCGCCAACGTCCTGACTTTC
CASSLEYAGPLANVLTF
>14|few|NA|TRBJ1-2|TRBV14
TGTGCCAGCAGCCAAGAACGGGGGTTCTATGGCTACACCTTC
CASSQERGFYGYTF
>16|few|NA|TRBJ2-2|TRBV19
TGTGCCAGTAGTAGAGCCGGAACAACTAACACCGGGGAGCTGTTTTTT
CASSRAGTTNTGELFF
>12|many|NA|TRBJ1-4|TRBV5-1
TGCGCCAGCAGCTCACCGAATGAAAAACTGTTTTTT
CASSSPNEKLFF
>14|once|NA|TRBJ2-7|TRBV20-1
TGCAGTGCTAACCGACAGACAACGGCCTACGAGCAGTACTTC
CSANRQTTAYEQYF
>16|few|NA|TRBJ2-7|TRBV10-3
TGTGCCATCAGTGAGTCGCCGACTAACCGAGACTACGAGCAGTACTTC
CAISESPTNRDYEQYF
>16|many|TRBD2|TRBJ2-5|TRBV28
TGTGCCAGCAGTTTGCCGGGAGGCGGTGGGCAAGAGACCCAGTACTTC
CASSLPGGGGQETQYF
>16|NA|NA|TRBJ2-3|TRBV5-1
TGCGCCAGCAGCGGAAGAAAACTAGGGAGCACAGATACGCAGTATTTT
CASSGRKLGSTDTQYF
>13|NA|TRBD1|TRBJ1-1|TRBV6-1
TGTGCCAGCAGCCCCAGGGGGGACACTGAAGCTTTCTTT
CASSPRGDTEAFF
>14|few|TRBD2|TRBJ2-3|TRBV20-1
TGCAGTGCTTCCCTAGCGGATAGCACAGATACGCAGTATTTT
CSASLADSTDTQYF
>16|NA|TRBD2|TRBJ2-1|TRBV7-2
TGTGCCAGCAGCCCATACTTCAGCGGGAGCTTGAATGAGCAGTTCTTC
CASSPYFSGSLNEQFF
>15|NA|NA|TRBJ2-7|TRBV10-1
TGCGCCAGCAGTGAGGGGCTAGTTCCTTCCTACGAGCAGTACTTC
CASSEGLVPSYEQYF
>16|many|NA|TRBJ2-7|TRBV20-1
TGCAGTGCTAGAGATCTAAAGGGTGGATCGGGCGTCGAGCAGTACTTC
CSARDLKGGSGVEQYF
>14|NA|NA|TRBJ1-5|TRBV25-1
TGTGCCAGCAGTGAATTGGGGTTCAATCAGCCCCAGCATTTT
CASSELGFNQPQHF
>15|once|TRBD1|TRBJ1-5|TRBV6-6
TGTGCCAGCAGTCTCGGACAGGATAGCAATCAGCCCCAGCATTTT
CASSLGQDSNQPQHF
>15|NA|NA|TRBJ2-1|TRBV7-8
TGTGCCAGCAGCTTCTCCGGGACGAGCAGCAATGAGCAGTTCTTC
CASSFSGTSSNEQFF
>17|NA|TRBD2|TRBJ2-5|TRBV27
TGTGCCAGCAGTTCATCCCTAGCGGGAGGCCGGGGGGAGACCCAGTACTTC
CASSSSLAGGRGETQYF
>13|few|NA|TRBJ1-1|TRBV18
TGTGCCAGCTCACCGATCCGGAACACTGAAGCTTTCTTT
CASSPIRNTEAFF
>15|NA|NA|TRBJ2-7|TRBV12-3/TRBV12-4
TGTGCCAGCAGTTTTAACTTGGAGACTTCGGGCGAGCAGTACTTC
CASSFNLETSGEQYF
>14|NA|TRBD1|TRBJ1-2|TRBV6-6
TGTGCCAGCAGTTACTCGACAGGGACCTATGGCTACACCTTC
CASSYSTGTYGYTF
>15|few|TRBD2|TRBJ2-1|TRBV12-3/TRBV12-4
TGTGCCAGCACCATTGGACTAGCGGGTTGGAATGAGCAGTTCTTC
CASTIGLAGWNEQFF
>14|many|NA|TRBJ2-2|TRBV6-6
TGTGCCAGCAACGAAATCCGAGGCACCGGGGAGCTGTTTTTT
CASNEIRGTGELFF
>16|NA|TRBD1|TRBJ2-2|TRBV20-1
TGCAGTGCTAGAGATCGGAGGACAGGGTTGGCCGGGGAGCTGTTTTTT
CSARDRRTGLAGELFF
>15|NA|TRBD2|TRBJ2-1|TRBV12-3/TRBV12-4
TGTGCCAGCAGTGGAGCGGGAGGACCCTACAATGAGCAGTTCTTC
CASSGAGGPYNEQFF